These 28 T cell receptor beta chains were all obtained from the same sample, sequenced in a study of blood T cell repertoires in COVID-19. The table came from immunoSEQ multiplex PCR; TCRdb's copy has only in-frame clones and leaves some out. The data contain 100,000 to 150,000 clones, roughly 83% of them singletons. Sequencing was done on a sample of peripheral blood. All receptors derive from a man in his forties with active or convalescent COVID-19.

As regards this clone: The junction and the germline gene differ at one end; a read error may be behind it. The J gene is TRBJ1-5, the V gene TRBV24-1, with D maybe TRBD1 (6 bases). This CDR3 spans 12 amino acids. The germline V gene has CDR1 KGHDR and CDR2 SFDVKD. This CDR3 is CAASKTGKPQHF. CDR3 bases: TGTGCCGCCAGTAAAACAGGGAAGCCCCAGCATTTT.

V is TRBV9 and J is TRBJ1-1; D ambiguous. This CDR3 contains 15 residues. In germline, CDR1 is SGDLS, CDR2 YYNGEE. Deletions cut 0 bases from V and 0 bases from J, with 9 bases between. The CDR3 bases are TGTGCCAGCAGCGTAGCTCCGGTTATGAACACTGAAGCTTTCTTT. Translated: CASSVAPVMNTEAFF.

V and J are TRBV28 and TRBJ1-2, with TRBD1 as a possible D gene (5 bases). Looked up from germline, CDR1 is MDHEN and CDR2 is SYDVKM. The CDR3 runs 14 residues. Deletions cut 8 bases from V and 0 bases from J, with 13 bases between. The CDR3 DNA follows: TGTGCCAGCCTCGTCGGGGGGGCTAACTATGGCTACACCTTC. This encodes CASLVGGANYGYTF.

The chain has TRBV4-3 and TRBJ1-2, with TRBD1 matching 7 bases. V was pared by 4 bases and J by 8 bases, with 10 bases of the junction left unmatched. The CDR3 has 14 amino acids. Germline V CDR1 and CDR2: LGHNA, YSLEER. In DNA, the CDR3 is TGCGCCAGCAGCCGAGGACAGGCCCCTACGGGCTACACCTTC. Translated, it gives CASSRGQAPTGYTF.

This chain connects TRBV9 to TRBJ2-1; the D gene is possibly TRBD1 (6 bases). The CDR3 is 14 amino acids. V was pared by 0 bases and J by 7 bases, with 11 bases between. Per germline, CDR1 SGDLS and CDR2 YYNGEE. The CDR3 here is CASSVGGRGNEQFF. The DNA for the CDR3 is TGTGCCAGCAGCGTAGGCGGCAGGGGTAATGAGCAGTTCTTC.

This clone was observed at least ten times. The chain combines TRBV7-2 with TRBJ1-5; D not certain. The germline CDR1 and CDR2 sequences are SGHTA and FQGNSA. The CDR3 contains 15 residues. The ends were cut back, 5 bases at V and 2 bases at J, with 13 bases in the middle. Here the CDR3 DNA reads TGTGCCAGCAGCCCCGCGACAATAGGCAATCAGCCCCAGCATTTT. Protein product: CASSPATIGNQPQHF.

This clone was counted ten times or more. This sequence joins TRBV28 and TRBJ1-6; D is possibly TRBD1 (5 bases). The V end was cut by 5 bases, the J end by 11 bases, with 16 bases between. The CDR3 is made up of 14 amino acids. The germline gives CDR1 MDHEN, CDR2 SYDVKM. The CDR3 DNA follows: TGTGCCAGCAGTCTGCGCCAGGGAGGGACACCCCTCCACTTT. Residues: CASSLRQGGTPLHF. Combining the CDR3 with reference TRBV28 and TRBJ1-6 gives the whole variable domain DVKVTQSSRYLVKRTGEKVFLECVQDMDHENMFWYRQDPGLGLRLIYFSYDVKMKEKGDIPEGYSVSREKKERFSLILESASTNQTSMYLCASSLRQGGTPLHFGNGTRLTVT.

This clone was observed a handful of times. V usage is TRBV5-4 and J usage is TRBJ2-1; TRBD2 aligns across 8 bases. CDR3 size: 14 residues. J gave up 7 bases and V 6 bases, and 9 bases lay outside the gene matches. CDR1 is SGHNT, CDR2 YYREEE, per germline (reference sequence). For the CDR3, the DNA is TGTGCCAGCACCCCGGGAGGGGCGGGGAATGAGCAGTTCTTC. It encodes CASTPGGAGNEQFF. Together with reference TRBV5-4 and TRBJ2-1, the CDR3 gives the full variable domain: ETGVTQSPTHLIKTRGQQVTLRCSSQSGHNTVSWYQQALGQGPQFIFQYYREEENGRGNFPPRFSGLQFPNYSSELNVNALELDDSALYLCASTPGGAGNEQFFGPGTRLTVL.

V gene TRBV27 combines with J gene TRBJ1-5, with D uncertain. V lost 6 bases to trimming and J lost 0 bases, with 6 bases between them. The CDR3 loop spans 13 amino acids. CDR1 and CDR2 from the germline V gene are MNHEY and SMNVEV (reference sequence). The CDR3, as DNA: TGTGCCAGCAGCCGCTATAGCAATCAGCCCCAGCATTTT. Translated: CASSRYSNQPQHF.

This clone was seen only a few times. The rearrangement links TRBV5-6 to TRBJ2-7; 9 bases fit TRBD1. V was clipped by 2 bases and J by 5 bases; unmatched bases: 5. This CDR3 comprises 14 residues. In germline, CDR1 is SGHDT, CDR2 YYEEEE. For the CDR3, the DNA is TGTGCCAGCAGCTTAGGGGACAGGGCCCACGAGCAGTACTTC. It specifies CASSLGDRAHEQYF.

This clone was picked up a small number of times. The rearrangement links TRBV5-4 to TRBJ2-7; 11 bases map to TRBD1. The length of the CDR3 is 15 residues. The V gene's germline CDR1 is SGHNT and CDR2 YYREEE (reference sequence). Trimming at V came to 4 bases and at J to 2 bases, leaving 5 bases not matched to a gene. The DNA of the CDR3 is TGTGCCAGCAGCCTACCGGGACAGGGGGCCTACGAGCAGTACTTC. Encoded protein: CASSLPGQGAYEQYF.

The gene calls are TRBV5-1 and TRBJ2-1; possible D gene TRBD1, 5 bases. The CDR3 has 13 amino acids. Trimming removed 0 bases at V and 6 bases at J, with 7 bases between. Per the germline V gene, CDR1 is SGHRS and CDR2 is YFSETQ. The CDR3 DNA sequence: TGCGCCAGCAGCTTGGGTAGGGGCAATGAGCAGTTCTTC. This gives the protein CASSLGRGNEQFF.

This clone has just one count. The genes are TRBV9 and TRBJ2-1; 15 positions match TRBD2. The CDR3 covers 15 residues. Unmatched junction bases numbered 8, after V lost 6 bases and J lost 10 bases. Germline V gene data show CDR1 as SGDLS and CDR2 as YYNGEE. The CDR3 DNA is TGTGCCAGCAACCCGGGACTAGCGGGGGGTCGGGAGCAGTTCTTC. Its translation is CASNPGLAGGREQFF.

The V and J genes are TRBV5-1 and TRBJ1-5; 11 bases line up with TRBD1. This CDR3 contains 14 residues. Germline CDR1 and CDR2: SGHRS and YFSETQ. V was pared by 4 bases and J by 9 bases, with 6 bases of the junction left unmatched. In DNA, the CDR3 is TGCGCCAGCAGCACGGGACAGGGGGTCGGGCCCCAGCATTTT. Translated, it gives CASSTGQGVGPQHF.

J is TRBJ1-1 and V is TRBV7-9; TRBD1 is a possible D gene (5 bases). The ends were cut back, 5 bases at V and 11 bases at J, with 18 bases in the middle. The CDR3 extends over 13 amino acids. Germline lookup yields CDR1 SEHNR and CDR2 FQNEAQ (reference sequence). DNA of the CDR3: TGTGCCAGCAGCACGACAGCCACGGAGAAGGCTTTCTTT. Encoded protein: CASSTTATEKAFF.

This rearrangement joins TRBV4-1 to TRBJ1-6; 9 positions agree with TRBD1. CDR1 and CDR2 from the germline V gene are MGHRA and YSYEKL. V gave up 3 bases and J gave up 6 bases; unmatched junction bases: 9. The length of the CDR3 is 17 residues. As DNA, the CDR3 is TGCGCCAGCAGCCAGACGAACCGGGGACAGGGTAATTCACCCCTCCACTTT. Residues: CASSQTNRGQGNSPLHF.

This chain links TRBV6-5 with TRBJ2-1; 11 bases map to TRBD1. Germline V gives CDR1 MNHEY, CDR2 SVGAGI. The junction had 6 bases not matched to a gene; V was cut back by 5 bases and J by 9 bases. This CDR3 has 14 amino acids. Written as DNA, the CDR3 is TGTGCCAGCAGTACCGGACAGGGGGCGATTGAGCAGTTCTTC. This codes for CASSTGQGAIEQFF.

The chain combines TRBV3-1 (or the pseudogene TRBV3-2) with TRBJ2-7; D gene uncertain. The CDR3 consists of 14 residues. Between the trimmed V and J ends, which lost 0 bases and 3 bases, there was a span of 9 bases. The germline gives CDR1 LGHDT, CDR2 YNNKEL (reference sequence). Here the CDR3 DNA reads TGTGCCAGCAGCCAAGACCCCTCGAGCTACGAGCAGTACTTC. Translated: CASSQDPSSYEQYF.

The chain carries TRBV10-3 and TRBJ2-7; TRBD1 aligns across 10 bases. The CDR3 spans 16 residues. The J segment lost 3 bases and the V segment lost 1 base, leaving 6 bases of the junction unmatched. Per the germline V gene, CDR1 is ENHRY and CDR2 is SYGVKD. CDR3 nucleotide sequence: TGTGCCATCAGTGAGTACGGGACAGGGGCCTTCTACGAGCAGTACTTC. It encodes CAISEYGTGAFYEQYF.

CDR3 DNA sequence: TGTGCCACTCTTTGGGACAGGGGTGCCAACGTCCTGACTTTC. It is translated as CATLWDRGANVLTF. This chain joins TRBV6-5 and TRBJ2-6; 10 nucleotides match TRBD1. J gave up 7 bases and V 10 bases, and 7 bases lay outside the gene matches. The V gene's germline CDR1 is MNHEY and CDR2 SVGAGI. CDR3 length: 14 residues.

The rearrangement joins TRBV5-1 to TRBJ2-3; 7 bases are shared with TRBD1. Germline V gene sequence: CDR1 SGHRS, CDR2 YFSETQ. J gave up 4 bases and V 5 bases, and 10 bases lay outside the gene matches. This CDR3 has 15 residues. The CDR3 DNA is TGCGCCAGCAGGGAGACAGGGATTGGGGCAGATACGCAGTATTTT. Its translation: CASRETGIGADTQYF.

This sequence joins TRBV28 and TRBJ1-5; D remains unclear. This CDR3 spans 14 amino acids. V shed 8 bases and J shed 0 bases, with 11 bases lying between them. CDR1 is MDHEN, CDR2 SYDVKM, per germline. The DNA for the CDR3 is TGTGCCAGCCGTGAGTTATATAGCAATCAGCCCCAGCATTTT. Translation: CASRELYSNQPQHF.

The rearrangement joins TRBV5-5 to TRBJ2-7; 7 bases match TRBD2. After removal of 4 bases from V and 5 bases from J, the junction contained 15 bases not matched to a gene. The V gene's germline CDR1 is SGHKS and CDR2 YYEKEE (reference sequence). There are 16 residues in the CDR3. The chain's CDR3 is CASSLPVRNGGNEQYF. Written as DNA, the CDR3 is TGTGCCAGCAGCCTCCCGGTGAGGAACGGGGGGAACGAGCAGTACTTC.

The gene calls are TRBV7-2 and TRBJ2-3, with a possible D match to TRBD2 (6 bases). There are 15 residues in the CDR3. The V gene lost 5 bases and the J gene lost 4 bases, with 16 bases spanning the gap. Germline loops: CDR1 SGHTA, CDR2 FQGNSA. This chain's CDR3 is CASSATRNWADTQYF. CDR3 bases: TGTGCCAGCAGCGCGACTAGAAATTGGGCAGATACGCAGTATTTT.

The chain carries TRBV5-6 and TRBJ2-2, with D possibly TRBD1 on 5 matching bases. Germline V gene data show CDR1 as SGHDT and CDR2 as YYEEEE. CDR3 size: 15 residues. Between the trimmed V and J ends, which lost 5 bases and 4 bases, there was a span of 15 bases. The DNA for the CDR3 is TGTGCCAGCAGACAATGGGGCGAGGTCACCGGGGAGCTGTTTTTT. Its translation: CASRQWGEVTGELFF.

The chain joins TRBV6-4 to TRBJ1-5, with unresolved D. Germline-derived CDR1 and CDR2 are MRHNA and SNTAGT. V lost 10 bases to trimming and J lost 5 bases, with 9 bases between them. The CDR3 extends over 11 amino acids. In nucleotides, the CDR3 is TGTGCCATCCTGACTGATCAGCCCCAGCATTTT. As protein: CAILTDQPQHF.

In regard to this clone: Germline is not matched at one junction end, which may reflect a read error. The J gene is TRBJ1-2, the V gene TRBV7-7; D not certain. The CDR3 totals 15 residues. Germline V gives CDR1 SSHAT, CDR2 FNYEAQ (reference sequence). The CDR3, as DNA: TGTGCTAGCAGCTTAAATGAGCGCCGACGCGGTGGCTACACCTTC. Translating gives CASSLNERRRGGYTF.

The CDR3 loop is CAWSFATNEKLFF. CDR3 nucleotide sequence: TGTGCCTGGAGCTTTGCAACTAATGAAAAACTGTTTTTT. The chain employs TRBV30 and TRBJ1-4; no definite D call. This CDR3 has 13 amino acids. The V and J ends lost 3 bases and 0 bases respectively, with 5 bases between them. Per the germline V gene, CDR1 is GTSNPN and CDR2 is SVGIG (reference sequence).